This T cell receptor (beta chain) was sequenced for a study of blood T cell repertoires in COVID-19. Across the study: Nucleic acid was either cDNA or gDNA, and it came from T cells, B-cell-depleted T cells, or PBMCs.

Study processing details: Reference gene primers were amplified, and this amplification served to estimate nucleated cell counts. The repertoire was sequenced with immunoSEQ multiplex PCR; TCRdb's copy has only in-frame clones and lacks some. V and J calls and clone size are as listed in that table; D and trimming were resolved from the DNA. The profile shows some 100,000 clones, 80% to 95% of them singletons. The V segment lost 6 bases and the J segment 5 bases; nucleotides outside the gene matches: 7. Germline CDR1 SNHLY, CDR2 FYNNEI. The CDR3 extends over 14 amino acids. The chain links TRBV2 to TRBJ2-5; 9 bases line up with TRBD1. The sequence was obtained from a man aged 65-85 years with acute or convalescent COVID-19. Sequencing was performed on peripheral blood. CDR3 sequence reads: CASSKQGAWETQYF. Here the CDR3 DNA reads TGTGCCAGCAGCAAACAGGGGGCTTGGGAGACCCAGTACTTC.